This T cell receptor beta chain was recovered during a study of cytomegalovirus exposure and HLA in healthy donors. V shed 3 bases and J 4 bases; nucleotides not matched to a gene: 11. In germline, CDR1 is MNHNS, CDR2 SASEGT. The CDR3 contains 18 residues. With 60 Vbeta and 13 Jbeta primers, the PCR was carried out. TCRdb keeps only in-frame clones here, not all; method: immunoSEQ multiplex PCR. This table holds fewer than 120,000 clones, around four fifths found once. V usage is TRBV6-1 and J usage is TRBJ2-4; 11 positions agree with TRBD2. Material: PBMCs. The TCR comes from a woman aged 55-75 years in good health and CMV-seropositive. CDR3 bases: TGTGCCAGCAGTGATGGAGTATACAGGACTAGCGGGAAAAACATTCAGTACTTC. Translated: CASSDGVYRTSGKNIQYF.